Listed here are 25 T cell receptor beta chains from one sample, sequenced in a study of response to subunit inactivated influenza vaccine. Each CDR3 protein is one row after TCRdb ran MiXCR on the RT-PCR reads. The sample has about 570,000 distinct CDR3 sequences, over 9% seen once. These data also formed part of another study, on T cells expressing NK-cell markers. As reported in that work: Scientists made TCR beta cDNA using 5'RACE template switching with UMIs.

Source: PBMCs from blood, taken on the day of vaccination. These receptor sequences come from a man aged 45-65 years who received an inactivated influenza vaccine.

There are a few counts of this clonotype. This sequence joins TRBV20-1 and TRBJ1-1; D gene unclear. CDR3 length: 14 residues. Trimming left V 0 bases short and J 1 base short, with 9 bases between. Germline V lookup: CDR1 DFQATT, CDR2 SNEGSKA (reference sequence). This CDR3 reads CSARDSSANTEAFF. The CDR3 DNA is TGCAGTGCTAGAGATTCGAGTGCGAACACTGAAGCTTTCTTT.

This clonotype occurred many times. The chain has TRBV7-9 and TRBJ2-6; D not certain. There are 19 residues in the CDR3. The V gene's germline CDR1 is SEHNR and CDR2 FQNEAQ (reference sequence). Trimming cost V 0 bases and J 3 bases, with 18 bases left between them. CDR3 nucleotides: TGTGCCAGCAGCTTAGCCGTCCAGGTTCTTCGTGGTGGGGCCAACGTCCTGACTTTC. Encoded protein: CASSLAVQVLRGGANVLTF.

This clonotype was detected many times. This sequence joins TRBV20-1 and TRBJ2-1; 11 bases match TRBD2. CDR3 size: 16 residues. J gave up 4 bases and V 4 bases, and 9 bases lay outside the gene matches. CDR1 is DFQATT, CDR2 SNEGSKA, per germline (reference sequence). The CDR3 nucleotides read TGCAGTGCTAACCCCACTAGCGGGAGCCGATACAATGAGCAGTTCTTC. It specifies CSANPTSGSRYNEQFF.

There are a few counts of this clonotype. The chain uses TRBV19 and TRBJ2-4, with 10 bases matching TRBD1. Germline-derived CDR1 and CDR2 are LNHDA and SQIVND (reference sequence). The CDR3 runs 21 residues. J was trimmed by 2 bases and V by 5 bases; bases with no gene match: 21. For the CDR3, the DNA is TGTGCCAGTAGTGCGCCGGGACAGGGGAATGGGACCTCTAACCCCAAAAACATTCAGTACTTC. It yields the protein CASSAPGQGNGTSNPKNIQYF. The full variable domain, in which reference TRBV19 and TRBJ2-4 provide the parts outside the CDR3, is DGGITQSPKYLFRKEGQNVTLSCEQNLNHDAMYWYRQDPGQGLRLIYYSQIVNDFQKGDIAEGYSVSREKKESFPLTVTSAQKNPTAFYLCASSAPGQGNGTSNPKNIQYFGAGTRLSVL.

This clonotype was seen a few times. The chain joins TRBV7-2 to TRBJ2-5; 9 bases map to TRBD2. Germline trimming cut 5 bases from V and 1 base from J; bases unmatched to any gene: 5. The V gene's germline CDR1 is SGHTA and CDR2 FQGNSA. CDR3 length: 15 residues. The CDR3 DNA reads TGTGCCAGCAGCCAATCTAGCGGGATCCAAGAGACCCAGTACTTC. This gives the protein CASSQSSGIQETQYF.

The rearrangement joins TRBV20-1 to TRBJ2-6; maybe TRBD1 (6 bases). CDR1 DFQATT and CDR2 SNEGSKA come from the germline V gene (reference sequence). Trimming took 2 bases from V and 0 from J, leaving 8 bases between them. This CDR3 is 15 amino acids long. The CDR3 sequence is CSARTGNSGANVLTF. DNA of the CDR3: TGCAGTGCTAGAACAGGGAACTCTGGGGCCAACGTCCTGACTTTC.

Ten or more counts support this clonotype. The J gene is TRBJ2-1, the V gene TRBV4-2, with D uncertain. Trimming removed 0 bases from V and 7 bases from J, with 4 bases in between. The CDR3 consists of 12 residues. CDR1 and CDR2 (germline): LGHNA, YNFKEQ. The DNA for the CDR3 is TGTGCCAGCAGCCAAGAAAGGAATGAGCAGTTCTTC. Translation: CASSQERNEQFF.

This clonotype occurred a few times. The V and J genes are TRBV7-2 and TRBJ2-3; the D is unclear. Germline lookup yields CDR1 SGHTA and CDR2 FQGNSA. V lost 5 bases and J lost 1, with 10 bases in between. The CDR3 covers 14 residues. CDR3 residues: CASSRVSGTDTQYF. The DNA for the CDR3 is TGTGCCAGCAGCAGGGTCTCGGGCACAGATACGCAGTATTTT.

This clonotype has more than one count but fewer than ten. This chain uses TRBV12-3 or TRBV12-4 with TRBJ2-7, with TRBD2 as a possible D gene (5 bases). The V end lost 3 bases, the J end lost 2 bases, and 11 bases lay between the germline ends. The CDR3 consists of 14 residues. CDR3 in DNA: TGTGCCAGCAGTTTTTTCCGGGGAACCTACGAGCAGTACTTC. Its translation is CASSFFRGTYEQYF.

The chain links TRBV29-1 to TRBJ2-7; the match to TRBD1 covers 9 bases. The germline V gene has CDR1 SQVTM and CDR2 ANQGSEA. Unmatched junction bases numbered 3, after V lost 1 base and J lost 2 bases. The CDR3 spans 14 residues. The CDR3 spells CSVEGTGETYEQYF. CDR3 bases: TGCAGCGTTGAAGGGACAGGGGAGACCTACGAGCAGTACTTC.

This clonotype was recorded a few times. The chain uses TRBV7-2 and TRBJ1-4; possible D gene TRBD1, 6 bases. The CDR3 extends over 13 amino acids. Germline assignment: CDR1 SGHTA and CDR2 FQGNSA. With 6 bases removed from V and 10 bases from J, the gap between germline ends came to 15 bases. For the CDR3, the DNA is TGTGCCAGCAGGAATACGATGACAGGAAAACTGTTTTTT. Its translation: CASRNTMTGKLFF. The full variable domain, its missing parts supplied by reference TRBV7-2 and TRBJ1-4, is GAGVSQSPSNKVTEKGKDVELRCDPISGHTALYWYRQSLGQGLEFLIYFQGNSAPDKSGLPSDRFSAERTGGSVSTLTIQRTQQEDSAVYLCASRNTMTGKLFFGSGTQLSVL.

CDR3 in amino acids: CSARWPVSTDTQYF. As DNA, the CDR3 is TGCAGTGCTAGATGGCCGGTTAGCACAGATACGCAGTATTTT. The genes are TRBV20-1 and TRBJ2-3; D call uncertain. V lost 2 bases, J lost 0 bases, and 9 bases lay in between. Germline-derived CDR1 and CDR2 are DFQATT and SNEGSKA (reference sequence). The length of the CDR3 is 14 residues.

This clonotype turned up a few times. An end of the junction does not agree with germline; a read error may underlie this. J is TRBJ2-1 and V is TRBV28; 14 nucleotides align to TRBD2. This CDR3 has 13 residues. Germline V gene sequence: CDR1 MDHEN, CDR2 SYDVKM. Written as DNA, the CDR3 is TGTGCCAGCAGTCCCGGGACTAGCGGGGGAAGCGGATTC. This sequence encodes CASSPGTSGGSGF. Variable domain in full (rest from reference TRBV28 and TRBJ2-1): DVKVTQSSRYLVKRTGEKVFLECVQDMDHENMFWYRQDPGLGLRLIYFSYDVKMKEKGDIPEGYSVSREKKERFSLILESASTNQTSMYLCASSPGTSGGSGFGPGTRLTVL.

This clonotype turned up a few times. This chain joins TRBV5-6 and TRBJ2-1; D ambiguous. Germline V gene lookup returns CDR1 SGHDT and CDR2 YYEEEE. Trimming cost V 0 bases and J 0 bases, with 10 bases left between them. This CDR3 has 16 residues. This CDR3 is CASSLVGLSSYNEQFF. In DNA form, the CDR3 reads TGTGCCAGCAGCTTGGTGGGTCTAAGCTCCTACAATGAGCAGTTCTTC.

This chain links TRBV7-9 with TRBJ2-2; possibly TRBD2 for D (6 bases). Germline-derived CDR1 and CDR2 are SEHNR and FQNEAQ (reference sequence). Deletions cut 1 base from V and 5 bases from J, with 8 bases between. There are 14 residues in the CDR3. CDR3 sequence (DNA): TGTGCCAGCAGCTTAGGACTAGAAACCGGGGAGCTGTTTTTT. Translating gives CASSLGLETGELFF. Together with reference TRBV7-9 and TRBJ2-2, the CDR3 gives the full variable domain: DTGVSQNPRHKITKRGQNVTFRCDPISEHNRLYWYRQTLGQGPEFLTYFQNEAQLEKSRLLSDRFSAERPKGSFSTLEIQRTEQGDSAMYLCASSLGLETGELFFGEGSRLTVL.

The CDR3: CASSDMGLTDTQYF. The CDR3 nucleotides are TGTGCCAGCAGTGACATGGGCCTCACAGATACGCAGTATTTT. V gene TRBV2 combines with J gene TRBJ2-3; no clear D. Germline CDR1 reads SNHLY; CDR2 reads FYNNEI. The CDR3 spans 14 residues. The V gene lost 3 bases and the J gene lost 2 bases, with 9 bases spanning the gap.

The V gene is TRBV3-1, the J gene TRBJ1-1, with D unclear. The CDR3 is 20 residues long. Looked up from germline, CDR1 is LGHDT and CDR2 is YNNKEL (reference sequence). V was cut by 10 bases and J by 0 bases, with 33 bases left in between. Here the CDR3 DNA reads TGTGCCACCTGCCAAGACTCTGTATGGACCCTCCTGCACATGAACACTGAAGCTTTCTTT. It translates to CATCQDSVWTLLHMNTEAFF.

In this sample, this clonotype turned up a few times. This sequence joins TRBV7-9 and TRBJ2-5; tentative D call: TRBD1 (6 bases). Germline CDR1 is SEHNR and CDR2 is FQNEAQ (reference sequence). The V end was cut by 6 bases, the J end by 4 bases, with 15 bases between. The CDR3 has 14 residues. The CDR3 DNA follows: TGTGCCAGCAGTACAGGGACCAGAAGAGAGACCCAGTACTTC. Amino acid sequence: CASSTGTRRETQYF.

V gene TRBV10-2 combines with J gene TRBJ1-6; tentatively, D is TRBD1 (5 bases). The germline V gene has CDR1 WSHSY and CDR2 SAAADI. There are 14 residues in the CDR3. V was shortened by 5 bases and J by 9 bases, with 14 bases between the two germline ends. This chain's CDR3 is CASSTGSSSSPLHF. In DNA form, the CDR3 reads TGCGCCAGCAGTACAGGTTCGTCGAGTTCACCCCTCCACTTT.

This rearrangement joins TRBV5-1 to TRBJ2-7; D is perhaps TRBD2 (5 bases). The length of the CDR3 is 16 residues. V was shortened by 4 bases and J by 3 bases, with 20 bases between the two germline ends. Germline CDR1 SGHRS, CDR2 YFSETQ. The CDR3 region has the DNA TGCGCCAGCAGCATGGAGGTCCGAGACTGGGGCTACGAGCAGTACTTC. This encodes CASSMEVRDWGYEQYF.

The chain employs TRBV29-1 and TRBJ2-6, with no clear D. Deletions cut 0 bases from V and 0 bases from J, with 9 bases between. The CDR3 totals 16 residues. Germline V gene data show CDR1 as SQVTM and CDR2 as ANQGSEA. The CDR3 nucleotides are TGCAGCGTTGAAGATCACAAAATCTCTGGGGCCAACGTCCTGACTTTC. Protein sequence: CSVEDHKISGANVLTF.

The genes are TRBV3-1 and TRBJ2-1; 8 bases map to TRBD2. The CDR3 loop spans 16 amino acids. The junction had 9 bases not matched to a gene; V was cut back by 5 bases and J by 3 bases. CDR1 LGHDT and CDR2 YNNKEL come from the germline V gene (reference sequence). The CDR3 region has the DNA TGTGCCAGCAGCGGAAGCGGGGGAGGGAGCTACAATGAGCAGTTCTTC. Its translation: CASSGSGGGSYNEQFF.

This clonotype was counted a few times. This chain connects TRBV7-2 to TRBJ2-7, with D possibly being TRBD1 (8 bases). V was trimmed by 0 bases and J by 6 bases, leaving 15 bases between them. The CDR3 sequence is 15 residues long. Per the germline V gene, CDR1 is SGHTA and CDR2 is FQGNSA. CDR3 bases: TGTGCCAGCAGCTTAGCAGGGACAGGACTAGGCGAGCAGTACTTC. Amino acids: CASSLAGTGLGEQYF.

The genes are TRBV11-2 and TRBJ2-1; the D call may be TRBD1 or TRBD2 (7 bases each). Trimming took 8 bases from V and 7 from J, leaving 30 bases between them. CDR3 length: 18 residues. Per germline, CDR1 SGHAT and CDR2 FQNNGV. The CDR3 sequence: CASLPGGGFGGRANEQFF. In DNA, the CDR3 is TGTGCCAGCCTTCCTGGAGGGGGCTTCGGTGGGAGGGCGAATGAGCAGTTCTTC.

The chain carries TRBV4-3 and TRBJ1-1, with unresolved D. Trimming stripped 0 bases from V and 0 bases from J, with 8 bases between. Per the germline V gene, CDR1 is LGHNA and CDR2 is YSLEER. This CDR3 has 15 residues. CDR3 region: CASSQDSRLNTEAFF. CDR3 bases: TGCGCCAGCAGCCAAGATTCCCGGTTGAACACTGAAGCTTTCTTT.